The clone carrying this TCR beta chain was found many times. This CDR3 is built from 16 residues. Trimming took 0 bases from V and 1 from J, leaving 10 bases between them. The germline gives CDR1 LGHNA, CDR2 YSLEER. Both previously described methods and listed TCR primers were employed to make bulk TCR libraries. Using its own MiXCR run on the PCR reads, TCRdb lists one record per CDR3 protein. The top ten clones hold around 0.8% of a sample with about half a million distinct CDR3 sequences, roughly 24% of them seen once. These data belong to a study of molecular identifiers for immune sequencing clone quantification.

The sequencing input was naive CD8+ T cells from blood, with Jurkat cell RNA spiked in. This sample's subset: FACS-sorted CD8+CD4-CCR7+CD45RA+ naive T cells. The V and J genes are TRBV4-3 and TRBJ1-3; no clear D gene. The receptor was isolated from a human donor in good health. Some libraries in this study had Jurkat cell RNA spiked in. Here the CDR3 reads CASSQDFGFSGNTIYF. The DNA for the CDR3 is TGCGCCAGCAGCCAAGATTTCGGATTTTCTGGAAACACCATATATTTT.